Given below is one T cell receptor (beta chain) in context. Time point in this sample: newly diagnosed GD, antithyroid drugs for less than 3 months. Making the TCR library involved RNA that had been extracted from PBMCs. Trimming left V 6 bases short and J 4 bases short, with 10 bases between. This CDR3 contains 12 residues. Germline V gene sequence: CDR1 MGHDK, CDR2 SYGVNS. The TCR beta library used iRepertoire HTBI primers with Arm-PCR amplification of CDR3. TCRdb reanalysed the multiplex PCR reads using MiXCR and keeps one entry per CDR3 protein. The table lists roughly 520,000 distinct CDR3 sequences, 12% of them singletons, with approximately 9% in the top ten. This sample is part of a study of regulatory T cells in long-lasting Graves disease. A further study also used this sample, focusing on T cells in Graves' hyperthyroidism and ophthalmopathy. From that report: The TCR CDR3 was amplified in a first-round RT-PCR using the HTBI primer set.

This TCR came from a woman aged 30 to 39 with Graves disease. The V gene is TRBV25-1, the J gene TRBJ2-7, with D unresolved. Sample: peripheral blood mononuclear cells (PBMCs), taken at new diagnosis, from a patient treated with antithyroid drugs. The CDR3 DNA sequence: TGTGCCAGCAGCCAAGCGACATACGAGCAGTACTTC. Translated: CASSQATYEQYF.